The next 10 T cell receptor beta chains were all read from a single sample in a study of T cell changes during pregnancy in multiple sclerosis. Sequenced by immunoSEQ multiplex PCR; TCRdb stores in-frame clones only, minus some. Among approximately 51,000 clones, about 90% were seen once, and the ten largest hold around 0.5%. This specimen was CD4+ T cells from peripheral blood mononuclear cells, taken after pregnancy. The receptor source for this set is a female donor with multiple sclerosis, enrolled in a pregnancy study.

The genes are TRBV19 and TRBJ1-2, with 9 bases identical to TRBD1. Unmatched junction bases numbered 6, after V lost 6 bases and J lost 7 bases. The CDR3 length is 13 residues. The germline CDR1 and CDR2 sequences are LNHDA and SQIVND (reference sequence). CDR3 bases: TGTGCCAGTAGATGGGGACAGGGCTTTGGCTACACCTTC. Translated, it gives CASRWGQGFGYTF.

This clone has more than one count but fewer than ten. V gene TRBV18 combines with J gene TRBJ1-5; 7 nucleotides agree with TRBD1. Looked up from germline, CDR1 is KGHSH and CDR2 is LQKENI. The V segment lost 5 bases and the J segment 1 base; nucleotides outside the gene matches: 5. CDR3 length: 15 residues. The CDR3 here is CASSTGVASNQPQHF. For the CDR3, the DNA is TGTGCCAGCTCAACAGGGGTTGCGAGCAATCAGCCCCAGCATTTT.

J is TRBJ2-3 and V is TRBV5-6, with a tentative D call TRBD2 (7 bases). Germline V gene sequence: CDR1 SGHDT, CDR2 YYEEEE. The V end lost 2 bases, the J end lost 14 bases, and 21 bases lay between the germline ends. The CDR3 runs to 14 residues. The CDR3 is CASSFRGGDFFPYF. The CDR3 DNA is TGTGCCAGCAGCTTTAGAGGGGGGGACTTCTTTCCGTATTTT.

The chain is built from TRBV29-1 and TRBJ2-5, with D tentatively TRBD2 (5 bases). CDR1 SQVTM and CDR2 ANQGSEA come from the germline V gene. Deletions cut 3 bases from V and 9 bases from J, with 8 bases between. This CDR3 comprises 10 residues. The DNA of the CDR3 is TGCAGCGTTGATTGGAGGCCCCAGTACTTC. Its protein product is CSVDWRPQYF.

This CDR3 is CASSSGQVIGGYTF. Here the CDR3 DNA reads TGCGCCAGCAGCTCTGGACAGGTTATAGGTGGCTACACCTTC. The rearrangement joins TRBV5-1 to TRBJ1-2, with 7 nucleotides matching TRBD1. Looked up from germline, CDR1 is SGHRS and CDR2 is YFSETQ. The V gene end was trimmed by 3 bases and the J gene end by 7 bases; junction bases not matched to a gene: 9. This CDR3 spans 14 amino acids.

The rearrangement joins TRBV7-2 to TRBJ2-7; D gene unclear. V shed 4 bases and J shed 3 bases, with 16 bases lying between them. The CDR3 runs 15 residues. The germline V gene has CDR1 SGHTA and CDR2 FQGNSA. CDR3 loop: CASSSATGASYEQYF. In DNA form, the CDR3 reads TGTGCCAGCAGCTCTGCCACGGGTGCCAGCTACGAGCAGTACTTC.

The chain joins TRBV28 to TRBJ2-5; 7 bases match TRBD2. The CDR3 spans 14 residues. Germline V CDR1 and CDR2: MDHEN, SYDVKM. The trim removed 7 bases at V and 3 bases at J, leaving 8 bases unmatched. The CDR3 nucleotides are TGTGCCAGCACCGCGGGGGAAGTTAAAGAGACCCAGTACTTC. It is translated as CASTAGEVKETQYF.

This chain uses TRBV6-1 with TRBJ2-5, with 11 bases that match TRBD2. In germline, CDR1 is MNHNS, CDR2 SASEGT. The CDR3 is 14 residues long. V dropped 8 bases and J dropped 7; count of bases not matched to a gene: 9. In nucleotides, the CDR3 is TGTGCCAGCGACCGGACTAGCGGGTTACGGACCCAGTACTTC. It is translated as CASDRTSGLRTQYF.

V usage is TRBV28 and J usage is TRBJ2-7, with TRBD2 matching 13 bases. Germline values: CDR1 MDHEN, CDR2 SYDVKM. The CDR3 loop spans 17 amino acids. With 4 bases clipped from V and 1 base from J, the junction kept 7 bases outside the gene matches. The CDR3 bases are TGTGCCAGCAGTTGGGGACTAGCGGGACTCCGTTCCTACGAGCAGTACTTC. Protein product: CASSWGLAGLRSYEQYF.

CDR3 in amino acids: CASTRLAGFDGELFF. The DNA of the CDR3 is TGTGCCAGCACTAGACTAGCGGGATTTGACGGGGAGCTGTTTTTT. The chain has TRBV19 and TRBJ2-2; 11 bases map to TRBD2. CDR3 length equals 15 residues. The germline gives CDR1 LNHDA, CDR2 SQIVND (reference sequence). V shed 9 bases, J shed 7 bases, and the junction held 10 bases outside the gene matches.